This TCR beta chain was recovered during a study of shared clonotypes between healthy human individuals. The CDR3 is 14 residues long. Germline assignment: CDR1 SNHLY and CDR2 FYNNEI. V dropped 4 bases and J dropped 3; count of bases not matched to a gene: 5. Sequencing was performed with immunoSEQ multiplex PCR; in TCRdb, only in-frame clones are kept and a portion is missing. The repertoire holds under 2,500,000 clones, with approximately 94% as singletons. The count of this clone is one. The rearrangement links TRBV2 to TRBJ2-5; 7 nucleotides agree with TRBD2. The sequencing sample was made of naive CD4+ T cells sorted from blood. Subset noted: CD45RA+ positively selected. This sequence was found in a man younger than 35 in good health. CDR3 sequence (DNA): TGTGCCAGCAGTGGCCGGACTAGAGAAGAGACCCAGTACTTC. Translated: CASSGRTREETQYF.